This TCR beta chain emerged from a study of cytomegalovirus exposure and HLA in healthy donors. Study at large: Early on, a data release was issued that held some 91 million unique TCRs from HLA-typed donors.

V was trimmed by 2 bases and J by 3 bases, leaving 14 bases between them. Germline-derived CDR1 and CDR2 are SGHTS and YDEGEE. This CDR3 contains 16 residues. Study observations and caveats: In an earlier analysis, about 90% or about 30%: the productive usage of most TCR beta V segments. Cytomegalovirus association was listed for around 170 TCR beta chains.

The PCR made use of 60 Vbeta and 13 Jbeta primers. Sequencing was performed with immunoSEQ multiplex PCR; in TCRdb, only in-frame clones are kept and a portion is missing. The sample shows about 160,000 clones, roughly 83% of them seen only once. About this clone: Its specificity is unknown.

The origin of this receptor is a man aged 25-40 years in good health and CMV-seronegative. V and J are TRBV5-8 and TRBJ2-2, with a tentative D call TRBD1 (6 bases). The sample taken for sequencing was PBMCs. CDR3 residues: CASSLSGARDTGELFF. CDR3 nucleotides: TGTGCCAGCAGCTTATCAGGGGCGCGGGACACCGGGGAGCTGTTTTTT.